This TCR beta chain was retrieved from a study of cytomegalovirus exposure and HLA in healthy donors. Overall study results and limits: Roughly uniform depth of sequencing across donors was assumed in presence/absence analyses. Three chains linked to CMV were shown in vitro to be specific for CMV antigens. TCR beta chains associated with HLA were, in a later analysis, more clonally expanded than equally common others. The study found most TCR sequences rare, yet found some public TCRs in many donors.

The PCR had 60 Vbeta and 13 Jbeta primers. Produced via immunoSEQ multiplex PCR; TCRdb's table is partial and in-frame only. The sample has 150,000 to 200,000 clones; around 86% are singletons. CDR1 LNHNV and CDR2 YYDKDF come from the germline V gene (reference sequence). This CDR3 spans 14 amino acids. The junction had 6 bases not matched to a gene; V was cut back by 6 bases and J by 5 bases. A remark on this clone: Its antigen is currently unknown.

The sequencing sample was made of PBMCs. The origin of this receptor is a middle-aged man in good health and CMV-seropositive. V gene TRBV15 combines with J gene TRBJ2-7; 11 positions agree with TRBD2. CDR3 sequence reads: CATSLAGGPDEQYF. DNA of the CDR3: TGTGCCACCAGTCTAGCGGGGGGCCCAGACGAGCAGTACTTC.